The next 26 T cell receptor beta chains were all read from a single sample in a study of CD8+CD57+ T cells in acquired aplastic anemia. Both TCR beta VDJ combination and CDR3 sequence profiling were carried out. Genomic DNA was the template for this profiling. In TCRdb, the reads were re-called with MiXCR into one record per CDR3 protein. The sample consists of some 200,000 distinct CDR3 sequences, roughly 55% of them appearing once. The sample comprised sorted CD4+, CD8+, or CD8+CD57+ T cells (not recorded which) from PBMCs. The receptors originated from a human donor in good health.

This chain joins TRBV20-1 and TRBJ2-7; TRBD1 aligns across 7 bases. The ends lost 3 bases at V and 6 bases at J; junction bases unmatched: 5. The CDR3 covers 12 residues. CDR1 and CDR2 from the germline V gene are DFQATT and SNEGSKA (reference sequence). Here the CDR3 DNA reads TGCAGTGCTAGCCCGGACAGGCGCGAGCAGTACTTC. This encodes CSASPDRREQYF.

V and J are TRBV20-1 and TRBJ2-7, with a possible D match to TRBD2 (5 bases). Trimming cost V 0 bases and J 9 bases, with 9 bases left between them. The CDR3 runs 11 residues. Germline loops: CDR1 DFQATT, CDR2 SNEGSKA (reference sequence). The CDR3 loop is CSARDERGQYF. Here the CDR3 DNA reads TGCAGTGCTAGAGATGAACGGGGGCAGTACTTC.

Regarding this clonotype: This may be a read error, as it is one base from a much larger clone. Without the conserved terminal phenylalanine or tryptophan, this CDR3 likely stems from a read error. The CDR3 sequence is CASKQENTGELFL. The CDR3 nucleotides are TGCGCCAGCAAACAGGAGAACACCGGGGAGCTGTTTCTT. V gene TRBV4-1 combines with J gene TRBJ2-2; a weak D match, TRBD1 (5 bases). Germline CDR1 MGHRA, CDR2 YSYEKL. The CDR3 extends over 13 amino acids. Trimming took off 7 bases at V and 1 base at J, with 7 bases between the two ends.

V is TRBV7-8 and J is TRBJ2-7; 7 bases fit TRBD1. CDR3 length: 15 amino acids. Unmatched junction bases numbered 13, after V lost 5 bases and J lost 6 bases. Germline loops: CDR1 SGHVS, CDR2 FQNEAQ. CDR3 amino acids: CASSLRQGSTFEQYF. CDR3 in DNA: TGTGCCAGCAGCCTTAGACAGGGTTCGACGTTCGAGCAGTACTTC. Full variable domain (remainder filled in from reference TRBV7-8 and TRBJ2-7): GAGVSQSPRYKVAKRGQDVALRCDPISGHVSLFWYQQALGQGPEFLTYFQNEAQLDKSGLPSDRFFAERPEGSVSTLKIQRTQQEDSAVYLCASSLRQGSTFEQYFGPGTRLTVT.

The rearrangement links TRBV5-1 to TRBJ1-1, with D possibly TRBD1 on 5 matching bases. CDR1 and CDR2 (germline): SGHRS, YFSETQ. There are 15 residues in the CDR3. Trimming stripped 0 bases from V and 5 bases from J, with 14 bases between. CDR3 in amino acids: CASSLAGYGGTEAFF. CDR3 bases: TGCGCCAGCAGCTTGGCAGGGTATGGGGGAACTGAAGCTTTCTTT.

This rearrangement joins TRBV5-4 to TRBJ2-3; D perhaps matches TRBD1 (6 bases). The CDR3 extends over 15 amino acids. From germline, CDR1 is SGHNT and CDR2 YYREEE (reference sequence). V was pared by 5 bases and J by 2 bases, with 15 bases between. The CDR3: CASSQGGKVTDTQYF. Here the CDR3 DNA reads TGTGCCAGCAGTCAAGGGGGTAAGGTCACAGATACGCAGTATTTT.

The rearrangement links TRBV9 to TRBJ2-1, with D unclear. Deletions cut 0 bases from V and 4 bases from J, with 11 bases between. The CDR3 covers 15 residues. Germline assignment: CDR1 SGDLS and CDR2 YYNGEE. The CDR3 here is CASSVGALDYNEQFF. The CDR3 DNA is TGTGCCAGCAGCGTAGGAGCGCTGGATTACAATGAGCAGTTCTTC.

J is TRBJ2-2 and V is TRBV5-1; tentative D call: TRBD2 (6 bases). V dropped 3 bases and J dropped 6 bases, with 15 bases sitting between them. Germline V lookup: CDR1 SGHRS, CDR2 YFSETQ. The CDR3 sequence is 15 residues long. CDR3 loop: CASSSAGRRAGELFF. In DNA form, the CDR3 reads TGCGCCAGCAGCTCGGCGGGACGACGGGCCGGGGAGCTGTTTTTT.

This clonotype showed up just a few times. The rearrangement uses TRBV19 and TRBJ1-2; D is unresolved. V was pared by 6 bases and J by 4 bases, with 24 bases between. This CDR3 spans 17 amino acids. CDR1 is LNHDA, CDR2 SQIVND, per germline (reference sequence). The CDR3 DNA follows: TGTGCCAGTAGCCGCAGATGGGAGGGAGGCTCCCTCTATGGCTACACCTTC. Translating it yields CASSRRWEGGSLYGYTF.

This clonotype was observed a single time. V is TRBV9 and J is TRBJ2-7; D might be TRBD1 (6 bases). CDR3 length: 15 amino acids. Trimming pared 4 bases from V and 3 bases from J, leaving 17 bases between. Germline values: CDR1 SGDLS, CDR2 YYNGEE. CDR3 in amino acids: CASSPGLGALYEQYF. CDR3 nucleotide sequence: TGTGCCAGCAGCCCCGGGTTGGGGGCCCTCTACGAGCAGTACTTC.

The chain is built from TRBV7-8 and TRBJ1-1; possible D gene TRBD1, 6 bases. V gave up 1 base and J gave up 6 bases, with 9 bases separating them. CDR3 size: 13 residues. The germline V gene encodes CDR1 SGHVS and CDR2 FQNEAQ. The CDR3 nucleotides read TGTGCCAGCAGCTTAGAGAGGGGGGCTGAAGCTTTCTTT. As protein: CASSLERGAEAFF.

For this clonotype: At one end the junction does not follow the germline gene, possibly because of a read error. The chain couples TRBV12-3 or TRBV12-4 to TRBJ1-2; possible D gene TRBD1, 5 bases. CDR3 size: 14 residues. CDR3 protein: CASSLGGIGYGYAF. The CDR3 nucleotides are TGTGCCAGCAGTTTAGGGGGGATTGGCTATGGCTACGCCTTC.

This clonotype was observed many times. This chain connects TRBV9 to TRBJ1-1; D gene unclear. The CDR3 consists of 14 residues. V was pared by 0 bases and J by 0 bases, with 6 bases between. CDR1 and CDR2 (germline): SGDLS, YYNGEE. The CDR3 loop is CASSVGSMNTEAFF. Here the CDR3 DNA reads TGTGCCAGCAGCGTAGGTTCGATGAACACTGAAGCTTTCTTT.

Many counts were recorded for this clonotype. The chain carries TRBV6-6 and TRBJ1-6; TRBD1 might be the D (5 bases). CDR1 is MNHNY, CDR2 SVGAGI, per germline (reference sequence). Trimming removed 7 bases at V and 7 bases at J, with 20 bases between. The CDR3 loop spans 16 amino acids. The CDR3, as DNA: TGTGCCAGCACCAAGGACAATGTGCTTGAAAATTCACCCCTCCACTTT. Its protein product is CASTKDNVLENSPLHF.

The J gene is TRBJ2-3, the V gene TRBV11-2; 16 bases line up with TRBD2. The germline V gene encodes CDR1 SGHAT and CDR2 FQNNGV. The CDR3 runs 16 residues. J was trimmed by 4 bases and V by 6 bases; bases with no gene match: 4. CDR3 nucleotide sequence: TGTGCCAGCAGTACGGGACTAGCGGGAGGGCCAGATACGCAGTATTTT. Amino acid sequence: CASSTGLAGGPDTQYF.

This clonotype was detected ten times or more. J is TRBJ2-1 and V is TRBV19; D not certain. The germline V gene encodes CDR1 LNHDA and CDR2 SQIVND (reference sequence). The ends were cut back, 3 bases at V and 4 bases at J, with 4 bases in the middle. The CDR3 totals 12 residues. As DNA, the CDR3 is TGTGCCAGTAGTATGGCGTACAATGAGCAGTTCTTC. It codes for CASSMAYNEQFF.

This clonotype was observed a handful of times. CDR3 protein: CASNAGSTDTQYF. The DNA of the CDR3 is TGCGCCAGCAACGCGGGGAGCACAGATACGCAGTATTTT. This chain links TRBV10-1 with TRBJ2-3; the D gene is possibly TRBD2 (6 bases). The CDR3 sequence is 13 residues long. From germline, CDR1 is WNHNN and CDR2 SYGVQD (reference sequence). The V gene lost 7 bases and the J gene lost 0 bases, with 8 bases spanning the gap.

The CDR3 nucleotides read TGTGCCAGCAGCTTACTCGGGACAGGGGGATCCTACGAGCAGTACTTC. Amino acids: CASSLLGTGGSYEQYF. The chain employs TRBV7-2 and TRBJ2-7, with TRBD1 matching over 11 bases. CDR1 and CDR2 from the germline V gene are SGHTA and FQGNSA. The CDR3 length is 16 residues. Trimming took 2 bases from V and 1 from J; bases not matched to a gene: 4.

V and J are TRBV5-1 and TRBJ2-3; the match to TRBD1 covers 8 bases. V lost 2 bases and J lost 1; bases outside the gene matches: 3. CDR1 SGHRS and CDR2 YFSETQ come from the germline V gene. This CDR3 spans 15 amino acids. Here the CDR3 reads CASSFQGQGTDTQYF. CDR3 nucleotides: TGCGCCAGCAGCTTTCAGGGACAGGGCACAGATACGCAGTATTTT.

In its sample, this clonotype was seen many times. The gene calls are TRBV9 and TRBJ2-7; D possibly uses TRBD1 or TRBD2 (6 bases each). Germline V gene lookup returns CDR1 SGDLS and CDR2 YYNGEE. The CDR3 runs to 16 residues. V was clipped by 3 bases and J by 0 bases, with 16 bases between them. The CDR3 protein is CASSETWGASSYEQYF. The CDR3 DNA reads TGTGCCAGCAGCGAAACCTGGGGGGCAAGCTCCTACGAGCAGTACTTC.

V is TRBV7-9 and J is TRBJ2-1; 11 nucleotides match TRBD2. J gave up 6 bases and V 5 bases, and 6 bases lay outside the gene matches. The CDR3 runs to 15 residues. CDR1 SEHNR and CDR2 FQNEAQ come from the germline V gene (reference sequence). For the CDR3, the DNA is TGTGCCAGCAGCCCTCTTAGCGGGGGGGCCAATGAGCAGTTCTTC. Translation: CASSPLSGGANEQFF.

The rearrangement links TRBV5-1 to TRBJ2-2; D gene uncertain. V lost 0 bases to trimming and J lost 7 bases, with 16 bases between them. The V gene's germline CDR1 is SGHRS and CDR2 YFSETQ. The CDR3 spans 16 residues. CDR3 sequence (DNA): TGCGCCAGCAGCTTGGACAGTAGCATATATGGCGGGGAGCTGTTTTTT. Translating it yields CASSLDSSIYGGELFF.

The rearrangement uses TRBV7-8 and TRBJ2-7; D call uncertain. Germline V gives CDR1 SGHVS, CDR2 FQNEAQ. The CDR3 is made up of 13 amino acids. Trimming removed 3 bases at V and 6 bases at J, with 12 bases between. CDR3 loop: CASSLRREGEQYF. The CDR3 nucleotides are TGTGCCAGCAGCTTGCGAAGGGAAGGCGAGCAGTACTTC.

This chain connects TRBV9 to TRBJ1-4, with 7 bases aligning to TRBD1. The trim removed 3 bases at V and 7 bases at J, leaving 9 bases unmatched. Looked up from germline, CDR1 is SGDLS and CDR2 is YYNGEE. There are 15 residues in the CDR3. CDR3 sequence reads: CASSGQGGASEKLFF. The CDR3 nucleotides read TGTGCCAGCAGCGGACAGGGAGGGGCGAGTGAAAAACTGTTTTTT.

The rearrangement joins TRBV10-3 to TRBJ1-1, with D maybe TRBD1 (5 bases). The V gene lost 3 bases and the J gene lost 1 base, with 15 bases spanning the gap. This CDR3 region has 16 residues. The germline CDR1 and CDR2 sequences are ENHRY and SYGVKD. CDR3 sequence reads: CAISESFRTPNTEAFF. The CDR3, as DNA: TGTGCCATCAGTGAATCCTTTAGGACACCGAACACTGAAGCTTTCTTT.

This clonotype came up a few times. This could be a read error, since a much larger clone is one nucleotide away. The chain links TRBV19 to TRBJ1-3; 10 bases line up with TRBD1. Germline V CDR1 and CDR2: LNHDA, SQIVND (reference sequence). The CDR3 extends over 16 amino acids. The CDR3 sequence: CASSTTGGPSGNAIYF. The CDR3 region has the DNA TGTGCCAGTAGTACGACAGGGGGCCCTTCTGGAAACGCCATATATTTT.